The 18 T cell receptor beta chains below come from one sample, sequenced in a study of blood T cell repertoires in COVID-19. Data came from immunoSEQ multiplex PCR; TCRdb stores just in-frame clones and leaves some out. This table has around 170,000 clones, 88% appearing once. Input material: peripheral blood. The receptors shown here come from a man between 60 and 75 years old with acute or convalescent COVID-19.

This clone has a single count. The genes are TRBV25-1 and TRBJ2-5; D uncertain. Germline V CDR1 and CDR2: MGHDK, SYGVNS. V was clipped by 8 bases and J by 1 base, with 5 bases between them. The CDR3 runs to 11 residues. The CDR3 coding sequence is TGTGCCAGCTCATTCCAAGAGACCCAGTACTTC. Encoded protein: CASSFQETQYF.

This clone was seen ten or more times. The V and J genes are TRBV5-1 and TRBJ1-1; 8 bases are a match to TRBD1. Germline assignment: CDR1 SGHRS and CDR2 YFSETQ. The CDR3 runs to 16 residues. With V trimmed by 4 bases and J by 0 bases, 8 bases remained unmatched. The CDR3 DNA reads as TGCGCCAGCAGCCCAGGGGGCGGCGGGATGAACACTGAAGCTTTCTTT. Amino acids: CASSPGGGGMNTEAFF. Complete variable domain (other parts from reference TRBV5-1 and TRBJ1-1): KAGVTQTPRYLIKTRGQQVTLSCSPISGHRSVSWYQQTPGQGLQFLFEYFSETQRNKGNFPGRFSGRQFSNSRSEMNVSTLELGDSALYLCASSPGGGGMNTEAFFGQGTRLTVV.

The J gene is TRBJ1-6, the V gene TRBV5-4; possibly TRBD1 for D (6 bases). Trimming removed 3 bases at V and 7 bases at J, with 11 bases between. Germline V gene sequence: CDR1 SGHNT, CDR2 YYREEE (reference sequence). The CDR3 length is 14 residues. CDR3 bases: TGTGCCAGCAGCTCAGGGGAATCGAATTCACCCCTCCACTTT. It yields the protein CASSSGESNSPLHF.

The chain is built from TRBV6-5 and TRBJ1-2; tentative D call: TRBD1 (5 bases). Between the trimmed V and J ends, which lost 6 bases and 8 bases, there was a span of 10 bases. The CDR3 has 11 amino acids. The germline gives CDR1 MNHEY, CDR2 SVGAGI. The CDR3 DNA follows: TGTGCCAGCAGCCTGGGGGGAGGCTACACCTTC. Translation gives CASSLGGGYTF.

This chain connects TRBV9 to TRBJ2-3; D remains ambiguous. CDR3 size: 13 residues. The germline gives CDR1 SGDLS, CDR2 YYNGEE. Trimming left V 3 bases short and J 5 bases short, with 10 bases between. The CDR3 here is CASSEARRDTQYF. The CDR3 DNA sequence: TGTGCCAGCAGCGAGGCGAGGAGAGATACGCAGTATTTT. The full variable domain, its missing parts supplied by reference TRBV9 and TRBJ2-3, is DSGVTQTPKHLITATGQRVTLRCSPRSGDLSVYWYQQSLDQGLQFLIQYYNGEERAKGNILERFSAQQFPDLHSELNLSSLELGDSALYFCASSEARRDTQYFGPGTRLTVL.

The V gene is TRBV6-1, the J gene TRBJ1-2; 7 nucleotides align to TRBD1. CDR1 and CDR2 from the germline V gene are MNHNS and SASEGT. The CDR3 length is 16 residues. Trimming cost V 4 bases and J 2 bases; bases outside gene matches: 10. The CDR3 spells CASSGDRVNTNYGYTF. The DNA for the CDR3 is TGTGCCAGCAGTGGGGACAGAGTTAATACGAACTATGGCTACACCTTC.

The J gene is TRBJ1-6, the V gene TRBV6-2 or TRBV6-3; possibly TRBD1 for D (5 bases). V was pared by 3 bases and J by 7 bases, with 10 bases between. The CDR3 loop spans 14 amino acids. Germline V gives CDR1 MNHEY, CDR2 SVGEGT. The CDR3 nucleotides read TGTGCCAGCAGTTATCAGGGTTCCAATTCACCCCTCCACTTT. This encodes CASSYQGSNSPLHF.

The chain employs TRBV5-4 and TRBJ1-1, with 8 bases that match TRBD1. CDR1 is SGHNT, CDR2 YYREEE, per germline (reference sequence). The CDR3 runs 16 residues. Losses at the gene ends were 4 bases for V and 3 bases for J; bases not matched to a gene: 11. DNA for the CDR3: TGTGCCAGCAGCCCAACTGACAGGGGACCGCACACTGAAGCTTTCTTT. This sequence encodes CASSPTDRGPHTEAFF.

This chain links TRBV5-1 with TRBJ2-5, with D possibly being TRBD2 (7 bases). Germline lookup yields CDR1 SGHRS and CDR2 YFSETQ. Between the trimmed V and J ends, which lost 5 bases and 0 bases, there was a span of 20 bases. The length of the CDR3 is 17 residues. Here the CDR3 DNA reads TGCGCCAGCAGTCTCGGGGGGCCTTTCGTGTACCAAGAGACCCAGTACTTC. Protein sequence: CASSLGGPFVYQETQYF. Variable domain in full (rest from reference TRBV5-1 and TRBJ2-5): KAGVTQTPRYLIKTRGQQVTLSCSPISGHRSVSWYQQTPGQGLQFLFEYFSETQRNKGNFPGRFSGRQFSNSRSEMNVSTLELGDSALYLCASSLGGPFVYQETQYFGPGTRLLVL.

The V gene is TRBV6-5, the J gene TRBJ1-4; D not certain. Trimming left V 9 bases short and J 6 bases short, with 20 bases between. This CDR3 is built from 15 residues. Germline V gene sequence: CDR1 MNHEY, CDR2 SVGAGI. The CDR3 nucleotides read TGTGCCAGTTCCAGTTCACGGGAGGGTTATGAAAAACTGTTTTTT. The encoded protein is CASSSSREGYEKLFF.

The gene calls are TRBV5-1 and TRBJ2-3, with 7 nucleotides matching TRBD2. CDR3 length equals 16 residues. CDR1 is SGHRS, CDR2 YFSETQ, per germline. After removal of 0 bases from V and 5 bases from J, the junction contained 9 bases not matched to a gene. The CDR3 nucleotides are TGCGCCAGCAGCTTGGAACTAGGCGGGGAGGGAGATACGCAGTATTTT. Its translation is CASSLELGGEGDTQYF.

The chain links TRBV3-1 (or the pseudogene TRBV3-2) to TRBJ2-1; D unresolved. The CDR3 length is 13 residues. Germline CDR1 and CDR2: LGHDT and YNNKEL (reference sequence). Trimming stripped 1 base from V and 4 bases from J, with 5 bases between. CDR3 protein: CASSQVRYNEQFF. For the CDR3, the DNA is TGTGCCAGCAGCCAAGTTCGGTACAATGAGCAGTTCTTC.

The chain has TRBV7-9 and TRBJ1-1, with 10 bases matching TRBD1. Germline V CDR1 and CDR2: SEHNR, FQNEAQ (reference sequence). The V segment lost 5 bases and the J segment 0 bases; nucleotides outside the gene matches: 3. The CDR3 totals 15 residues. In DNA form, the CDR3 reads TGTGCCAGCAGCCCCGGGACAGGGGTGAACACTGAAGCTTTCTTT. Translated: CASSPGTGVNTEAFF.

The rearrangement uses TRBV12-5 and TRBJ2-1; 8 bases line up with TRBD2. This CDR3 comprises 14 residues. CDR1 LGHNT and CDR2 FRNRAP come from the germline V gene. With V trimmed by 6 bases and J by 7 bases, 8 bases remained unmatched. CDR3 sequence reads: CASGGGGPWNEQFF. As DNA, the CDR3 is TGTGCTAGTGGAGGCGGGGGGCCTTGGAATGAGCAGTTCTTC.

Turning to this clone: A junction boundary mismatches the germline segment, possibly from a read error. As DNA, the CDR3 is TGCGCCAGTTGGAACTATAATTCACCCCCCCACTTT. This gives the protein CASWNYNSPPHF. This rearrangement joins TRBV10-2 to TRBJ1-6; D is unresolved. This CDR3 has 12 residues. Looked up from germline, CDR1 is WSHSY and CDR2 is SAAADI.

This clone has only one observation. CDR3 DNA sequence: TGTGCCAGCAGCACGAGACCCCGGGACAGGGCATTTCGGTACTATGGCTACACCTTC. This codes for CASSTRPRDRAFRYYGYTF. The chain carries TRBV7-8 and TRBJ1-2, with 9 positions matching TRBD1. The ends lost 5 bases at V and 3 bases at J; junction bases unmatched: 19. From germline, CDR1 is SGHVS and CDR2 FQNEAQ. CDR3 length: 19 amino acids.

The V call is TRBV5-1, the J call TRBJ2-1; 8 bases map to TRBD2. The germline CDR1 and CDR2 sequences are SGHRS and YFSETQ. J gave up 2 bases and V 2 bases, and 3 bases lay outside the gene matches. The CDR3 loop spans 15 amino acids. The CDR3 DNA is TGCGCCAGCAGCTTAGCGGGGGCCACCTACAATGAGCAGTTCTTC. Translation gives CASSLAGATYNEQFF.

This clone was detected once. V is TRBV19 and J is TRBJ1-5; tentatively, D is TRBD1 (5 bases). V lost 6 bases and J 2 bases, leaving 11 bases between the germline ends. The germline CDR1 and CDR2 sequences are LNHDA and SQIVND (reference sequence). The CDR3 totals 14 residues. CDR3: CASSPTGRNQPQHF. The CDR3 coding sequence is TGTGCCAGTAGCCCAACAGGTCGCAATCAGCCCCAGCATTTT.